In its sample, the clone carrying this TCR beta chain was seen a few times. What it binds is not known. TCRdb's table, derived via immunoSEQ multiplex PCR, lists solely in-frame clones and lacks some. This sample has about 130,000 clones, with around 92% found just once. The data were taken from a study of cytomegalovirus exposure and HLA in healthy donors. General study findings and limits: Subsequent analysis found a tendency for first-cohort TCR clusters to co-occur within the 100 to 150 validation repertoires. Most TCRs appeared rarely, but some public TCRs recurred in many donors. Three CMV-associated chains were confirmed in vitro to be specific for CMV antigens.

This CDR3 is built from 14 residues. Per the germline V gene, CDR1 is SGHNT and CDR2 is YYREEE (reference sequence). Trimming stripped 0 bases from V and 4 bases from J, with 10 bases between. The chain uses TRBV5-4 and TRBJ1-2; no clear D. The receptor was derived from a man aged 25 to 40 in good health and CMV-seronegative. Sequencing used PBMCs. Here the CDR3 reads CASSLAPGSYGYTF. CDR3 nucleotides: TGTGCCAGCAGCTTGGCTCCAGGCAGCTATGGCTACACCTTC. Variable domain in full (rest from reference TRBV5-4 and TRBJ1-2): ETGVTQSPTHLIKTRGQQVTLRCSSQSGHNTVSWYQQALGQGPQFIFQYYREEENGRGNFPPRFSGLQFPNYSSELNVNALELDDSALYLCASSLAPGSYGYTFGSGTRLTVV.